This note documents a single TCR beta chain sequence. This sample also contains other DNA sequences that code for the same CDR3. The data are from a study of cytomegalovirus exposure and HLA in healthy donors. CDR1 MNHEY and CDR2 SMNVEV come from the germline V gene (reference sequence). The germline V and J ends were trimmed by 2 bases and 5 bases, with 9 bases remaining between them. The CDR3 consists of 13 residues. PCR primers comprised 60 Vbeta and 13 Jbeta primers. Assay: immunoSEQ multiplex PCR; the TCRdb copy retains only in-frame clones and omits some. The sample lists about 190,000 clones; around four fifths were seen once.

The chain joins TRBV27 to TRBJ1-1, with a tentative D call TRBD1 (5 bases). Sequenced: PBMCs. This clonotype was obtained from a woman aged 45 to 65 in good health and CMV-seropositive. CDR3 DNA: TGTGCCAGCAGTTTAAGCGGGGGGACTGAAGCTTTCTTT. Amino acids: CASSLSGGTEAFF.